These T cell receptor beta chains were read from a single sample in a study of T cells in Graves' hyperthyroidism and ophthalmopathy. TCRdb re-called the multiplex PCR reads through MiXCR, storing one row per CDR3 protein. The sample lists approximately 490,000 distinct CDR3 sequences, about 20% occurring once. The sample taken for sequencing was blood. The receptor set was obtained from a woman aged 70-85 years with Graves' ophthalmopathy. The CDR3 runs from the conserved cysteine through the conserved F or W. The order of the fields is clone size, V gene, D gene, CDR3 length, J gene, CDR3 protein, CDR3 DNA. D genes are given only for firm matches. The size entry is marked missing in some rows and otherwise reads once, few, many or a size class.

size: -
V: TRBV5-5
D: -
length: 16
J: TRBJ2-1
CDR3: CASSLVLASLSNEQFF
DNA: TGTGCCAGCAGCTTGGTGCTAGCGAGCCTCTCCAATGAGCAGTTCTTC

size: -
V: TRBV6-2/TRBV6-3
D: TRBD2
length: 16
J: TRBJ2-1
CDR3: CASSTVAGVTYNEQFF
DNA: TGTGCCAGCAGCACCGTAGCGGGAGTTACCTACAATGAGCAGTTCTTC

size: -
V: TRBV12-3/TRBV12-4
D: -
length: 14
J: TRBJ1-3
CDR3: CASSLAVPGNTIYF
DNA: TGTGCCAGCAGTTTAGCGGTCCCGGGAAACACCATATATTTT

size: -
V: TRBV6-1
D: -
length: 13
J: TRBJ1-2
CDR3: CASSSAANYGYTF
DNA: TGTGCCAGCAGCAGCGCGGCTAACTATGGCTACACCTTC

size: few
V: TRBV7-3
D: TRBD1
length: 14
J: TRBJ2-1
CDR3: CASSAGQGANEQFF
DNA: TGTGCCAGCAGCGCCGGACAGGGGGCCAATGAGCAGTTCTTC

size: few
V: TRBV20-1
D: -
length: 11
J: TRBJ2-1
CDR3: CSASLLIPQFF
DNA: TGCAGTGCTAGCTTGCTAATTCCGCAGTTCTTC

size: -
V: TRBV3-1
D: -
length: 15
J: TRBJ1-6
CDR3: CASSPDGTSNSPLHF
DNA: TGTGCCAGCAGCCCAGACGGGACGTCTAATTCACCCCTCCACTTT

size: once
V: TRBV6-1
D: TRBD1
length: 14
J: TRBJ1-2
CDR3: CASSHPTGGGGYTF
DNA: TGTGCCAGCAGTCATCCTACAGGGGGGGGGGGCTACACCTTC

size: -
V: TRBV11-1
D: TRBD1
length: 15
J: TRBJ1-6
CDR3: CASSLETGLGSPLHF
DNA: TGTGCCAGCAGCTTGGAGACAGGGTTGGGTTCACCCCTCCACTTT

size: many
V: TRBV7-2
D: -
length: 14
J: TRBJ1-2
CDR3: CASSFGPDNEGYTF
DNA: TGTGCCAGCAGCTTTGGACCGGATAACGAAGGCTACACCTTC

size: -
V: TRBV20-1
D: -
length: 12
J: TRBJ1-5
CDR3: CSARDSYQPQHF
DNA: TGCAGTGCTAGAGATAGTTATCAGCCCCAGCATTTT

size: few
V: TRBV9
D: -
length: 16
J: TRBJ1-1
CDR3: CASSVDGGAMNTEAFF
DNA: TGTGCCAGCAGCGTAGATGGGGGGGCAATGAACACTGAAGCTTTCTTT

size: many
V: TRBV11-2
D: -
length: 15
J: TRBJ2-1
CDR3: CASSAYRDRYNEQFF
DNA: TGTGCCAGCAGCGCGTACAGGGACCGCTACAATGAGCAGTTCTTC

size: -
V: TRBV24-1
D: -
length: 17
J: TRBJ2-3
CDR3: CATSAALGTPHADTQYF
DNA: TGTGCCACCAGTGCCGCGCTCGGGACTCCCCACGCAGATACGCAGTATTTT

size: many
V: TRBV11-1
D: TRBD1
length: 14
J: TRBJ1-1
CDR3: CASRSRRDRSKAFF
DNA: TGTGCCAGCAGATCAAGGCGGGACAGGAGTAAAGCTTTCTTT

size: -
V: TRBV6-5
D: -
length: 13
J: TRBJ2-7
CDR3: CASSYGTNYEQYF
DNA: TGTGCCAGCAGTTACGGCACGAACTACGAGCAGTACTTC

size: few
V: TRBV6-2/TRBV6-3
D: TRBD1
length: 14
J: TRBJ1-1
CDR3: CASSLQGAISEAFF
DNA: TGTGCCAGCAGTTTACAGGGGGCGATATCTGAAGCTTTCTTT

size: many
V: TRBV27
D: -
length: 12
J: TRBJ2-7
CDR3: CASMAYPYEQYF
DNA: TGTGCCAGCATGGCGTACCCCTACGAGCAGTACTTC

size: many
V: TRBV7-2
D: -
length: 15
J: TRBJ2-1
CDR3: CASSLAYSSYNEQFF
DNA: TGTGCCAGCAGCTTAGCGTATAGCTCCTACAATGAGCAGTTCTTC

size: few
V: TRBV6-1
D: -
length: 12
J: TRBJ2-1
CDR3: CASSPGKSEQFF
DNA: TGTGCCAGCAGCCCAGGAAAGTCTGAGCAGTTCTTC

size: few
V: TRBV30
D: -
length: 12
J: TRBJ1-1
CDR3: CAWRGATWKAFF
DNA: TGTGCCTGGAGGGGGGCGACGTGGAAAGCTTTCTTT

size: -
V: TRBV27
D: -
length: 16
J: TRBJ2-1
CDR3: CASSLSGQGYYNEQFF
DNA: TGTGCCAGCAGTTTATCCGGGCAGGGGTACTACAATGAGCAGTTCTTC

size: -
V: TRBV6-2/TRBV6-3
D: TRBD2
length: 15
J: TRBJ2-7
CDR3: CASSPPGGPGYEQYF
DNA: TGTGCCAGCAGTCCTCCGGGAGGGCCGGGGTACGAGCAGTACTTC

size: once
V: TRBV25-1
D: TRBD2
length: 21
J: TRBJ2-1
CDR3: CAKYGDQGLSSGRVPYNEQFF
DNA: TGTGCCAAATACGGGGACCAGGGGCTTTCTAGCGGGAGGGTCCCCTACAATGAGCAGTTCTTC

size: -
V: TRBV30
D: TRBD1
length: 13
J: TRBJ1-1
CDR3: CALDRGRYTEAFF
DNA: TGTGCCTTAGACAGGGGGCGGTACACTGAAGCTTTCTTT

size: few
V: TRBV12-3/TRBV12-4
D: TRBD1
length: 16
J: TRBJ1-2
CDR3: CASSFFRLTGVKGYTF
DNA: TGTGCCAGCAGTTTTTTCCGATTGACAGGGGTGAAAGGCTACACCTTC

size: few
V: TRBV28
D: -
length: 16
J: TRBJ1-1
CDR3: CASTPQRGRGDTEAFF
DNA: TGTGCCAGCACCCCCCAGCGGGGGCGTGGGGACACTGAAGCTTTCTTT

size: -
V: TRBV12-3/TRBV12-4
D: TRBD1
length: 16
J: TRBJ2-2
CDR3: CASSYSPGGSTGELFF
DNA: TGTGCCAGCAGCTACTCGCCAGGGGGCAGTACCGGGGAGCTGTTTTTT

size: few
V: TRBV13
D: TRBD1
length: 14
J: TRBJ2-7
CDR3: CASSLPGTDYEQYF
DNA: TGTGCCAGCAGCTTGCCCGGGACAGACTACGAGCAGTACTTC

size: -
V: TRBV5-6
D: -
length: 14
J: TRBJ1-2
CDR3: CASSLDGTRSGYTF
DNA: TGTGCCAGCAGCTTGGACGGGACAAGGTCTGGCTACACCTTC

size: few
V: TRBV28
D: TRBD2
length: 14
J: TRBJ2-3
CDR3: CASTSGSVTDTQYF
DNA: TGTGCCAGTACAAGCGGGAGCGTAACAGATACGCAGTATTTT

size: -
V: TRBV11-2
D: TRBD2
length: 15
J: TRBJ2-5
CDR3: CASSLVAGTQETQYF
DNA: TGTGCCAGCAGCTTAGTAGCGGGGACCCAAGAGACCCAGTACTTC

size: -
V: TRBV6-1
D: TRBD1
length: 16
J: TRBJ2-3
CDR3: CASLRMTGGSGDTQYF
DNA: TGTGCCAGCCTCCGGATGACAGGGGGCTCGGGAGATACGCAGTATTTT

size: -
V: TRBV5-8
D: TRBD2
length: 18
J: TRBJ2-5
CDR3: CASSWTSGRAIGIETQYF
DNA: TGTGCCAGCAGCTGGACTAGCGGGAGGGCGATTGGGATCGAGACCCAGTACTTC

size: -
V: TRBV5-1
D: TRBD2
length: 18
J: TRBJ2-3
CDR3: CASSLSGASGTSTDTQNF
DNA: TGCGCCAGCAGCTTGTCGGGAGCTAGCGGCACTAGCACAGATACGCAGAATTTT

size: many
V: TRBV6-1
D: -
length: 13
J: TRBJ1-2
CDR3: CASSDGGIYGYTF
DNA: TGTGCCAGCAGCGACGGGGGGATCTATGGCTACACCTTC

size: few
V: TRBV7-2
D: -
length: 15
J: TRBJ2-2
CDR3: CASSFRTPHTGELFF
DNA: TGTGCCAGCAGCTTTCGAACCCCGCACACCGGGGAGCTGTTTTTT

size: few
V: TRBV9
D: TRBD1
length: 16
J: TRBJ2-7
CDR3: CASSVAPGRGFDEQYF
DNA: TGTGCCAGCAGCGTAGCGCCGGGCAGGGGGTTCGACGAGCAGTACTTC

size: -
V: TRBV19
D: -
length: 13
J: TRBJ1-2
CDR3: CASSADGLGGYTF
DNA: TGTGCCAGTAGTGCAGACGGTTTGGGGGGCTACACCTTC

size: few
V: TRBV28
D: TRBD1
length: 15
J: TRBJ1-3
CDR3: CASSLGGTGGNTIYF
DNA: TGTGCCAGCAGTCTTGGGGGGACAGGTGGAAACACCATATATTTT

size: many
V: TRBV24-1
D: TRBD1
length: 16
J: TRBJ1-2
CDR3: CATSGTTGGTSYGYTF
DNA: TGTGCCACCAGTGGTACGACAGGGGGCACTTCCTATGGCTACACCTTC

size: many
V: TRBV2
D: -
length: 14
J: TRBJ1-1
CDR3: CASRQSGGRTEAFF
DNA: TGTGCCAGCAGACAATCGGGGGGTAGGACTGAAGCTTTCTTT

size: few
V: TRBV28
D: -
length: 12
J: TRBJ1-1
CDR3: CASSFGVAGAFF
DNA: TGTGCCAGCAGTTTTGGAGTTGCAGGAGCTTTCTTT

size: few
V: TRBV20-1
D: -
length: 13
J: TRBJ2-7
CDR3: CSATPGLPYEQYF
DNA: TGCAGTGCTACCCCGGGACTCCCATACGAGCAGTACTTC

size: -
V: TRBV7-9
D: -
length: 14
J: TRBJ1-5
CDR3: CASSLIGPGQPQHF
DNA: TGTGCCAGCAGCTTAATCGGGCCCGGGCAGCCCCAGCATTTT

size: -
V: TRBV20-1
D: -
length: 15
J: TRBJ1-1
CDR3: CSATGHEPKNTEAFF
DNA: TGCAGTGCTACCGGACACGAGCCGAAGAACACTGAAGCTTTCTTT

size: -
V: TRBV4-3
D: -
length: 18
J: TRBJ1-1
CDR3: CASSQEGGGGGLAAEAFF
DNA: TGCGCCAGCAGCCAAGAAGGAGGGGGGGGAGGGCTCGCAGCTGAAGCTTTCTTT

size: once
V: TRBV5-1
D: -
length: 16
J: TRBJ1-3
CDR3: CASSLDAGASGNTIYF
DNA: TGCGCCAGCAGCTTGGACGCCGGGGCCTCTGGAAACACCATATATTTT

size: -
V: TRBV30
D: -
length: 13
J: TRBJ1-5
CDR3: CAWGPGGNQPQHF
DNA: TGTGCCTGGGGACCCGGGGGCAATCAGCCCCAGCATTTT

size: few
V: TRBV7-2
D: -
length: 14
J: TRBJ2-7
CDR3: CASSLTRSSYEQYF
DNA: TGTGCCAGCAGCTTAACTAGAAGCTCCTACGAGCAGTACTTC

size: -
V: TRBV7-2
D: -
length: 15
J: TRBJ2-3
CDR3: CASSASLSGVNTQYF
DNA: TGCGCCAGCAGCGCTTCACTCTCGGGGGTAAATACGCAGTATTTT

size: once
V: TRBV20-1
D: TRBD2
length: 17
J: TRBJ2-3
CDR3: CSAREPGTSGGGNTQYF
DNA: TGCAGTGCTAGAGAACCAGGGACTAGCGGGGGGGGGAATACGCAGTATTTT